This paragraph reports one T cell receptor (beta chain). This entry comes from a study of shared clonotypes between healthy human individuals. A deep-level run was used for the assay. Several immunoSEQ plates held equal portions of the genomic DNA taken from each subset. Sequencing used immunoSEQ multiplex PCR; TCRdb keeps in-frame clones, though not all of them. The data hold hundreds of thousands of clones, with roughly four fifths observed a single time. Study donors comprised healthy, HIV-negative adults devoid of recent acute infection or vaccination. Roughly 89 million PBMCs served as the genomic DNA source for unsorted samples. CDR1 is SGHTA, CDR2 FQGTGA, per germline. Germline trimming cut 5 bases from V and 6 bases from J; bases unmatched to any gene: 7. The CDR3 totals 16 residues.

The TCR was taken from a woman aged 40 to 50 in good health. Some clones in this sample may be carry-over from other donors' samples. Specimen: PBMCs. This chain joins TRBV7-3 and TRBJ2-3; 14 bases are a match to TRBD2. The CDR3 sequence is CASSRTGLAGADTQYF. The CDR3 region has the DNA TGTGCCAGCAGCCGGACGGGACTAGCGGGAGCGGATACGCAGTATTTT.